This T cell receptor beta chain was profiled in a study of blood T cell repertoires in COVID-19. Study at large: Specimens from acute and convalescent COVID-19 originated in the United States, Italy and Spain. The analysed material was cDNA or gDNA that came from T cells, B-cell-depleted T cells, or PBMCs.

Original methodology: Reference gene primers were amplified, and this amplification served to estimate nucleated cell counts. Assay used: immunoSEQ multiplex PCR; TCRdb lists only in-frame clones, some missing. That table is the source of V, J and clone size, and D and trimming were worked out from the DNA. The sample includes 140,000 to 150,000 clones, around 81% of them seen just once. The ends were cut back, 7 bases at V and 2 bases at J, with 8 bases in the middle. Germline V gene data show CDR1 as DFQATT and CDR2 as SNEGSKA (reference sequence). This CDR3 has 11 amino acids. The sequence was collected from a human donor with acute or convalescent COVID-19. The donor label of this sample is uncertain. Sequenced: peripheral blood. This chain joins TRBV20-1 and TRBJ1-2, with D possibly being TRBD1 (5 bases). The CDR3 DNA sequence: TGCAGTGTGGGGGGGAACTATGGCTACACCTTC. This encodes CSVGGNYGYTF.